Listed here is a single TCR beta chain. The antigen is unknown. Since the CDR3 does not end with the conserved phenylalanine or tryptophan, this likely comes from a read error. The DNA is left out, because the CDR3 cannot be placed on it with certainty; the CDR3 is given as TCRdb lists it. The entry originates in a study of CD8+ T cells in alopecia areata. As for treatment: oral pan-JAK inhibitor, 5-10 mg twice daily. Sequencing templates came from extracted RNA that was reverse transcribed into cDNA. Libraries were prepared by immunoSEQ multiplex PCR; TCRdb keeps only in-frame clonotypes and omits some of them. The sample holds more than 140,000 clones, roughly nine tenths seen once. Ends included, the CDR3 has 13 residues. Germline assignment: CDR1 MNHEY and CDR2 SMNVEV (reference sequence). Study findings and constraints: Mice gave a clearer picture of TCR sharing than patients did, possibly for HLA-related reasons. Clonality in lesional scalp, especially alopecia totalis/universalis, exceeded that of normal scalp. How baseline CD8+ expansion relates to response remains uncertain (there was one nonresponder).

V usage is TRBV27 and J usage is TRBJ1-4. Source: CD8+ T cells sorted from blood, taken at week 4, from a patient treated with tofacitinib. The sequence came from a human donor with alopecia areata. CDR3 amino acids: CASRNNLNEGLLY.